This entry features one T cell receptor beta chain sequence. V was cut by 5 bases and J by 2 bases, with 17 bases left in between. CDR3 length: 16 amino acids. Germline V CDR1 and CDR2: SGHTA, FQGTGA. This entry is derived from a study of blood T cell repertoires in COVID-19. Per the study methods: By means of reference gene primer amplification, nucleated cell counts were estimated. Sequencing used immunoSEQ multiplex PCR; TCRdb keeps in-frame clones, though not all of them. The V and J calls and the clone size are those of that table, but D and trimming were determined from the DNA. Here the sample spans roughly 200,000 clones, 80% to 85% being singletons.

The origin of this receptor is a woman older than 75 with COVID-19, enrolled during active disease. This chain joins TRBV7-3 and TRBJ2-3, with D perhaps matching TRBD1 (5 bases). Sequencing was performed on peripheral blood. The CDR3 DNA reads as TGTGCCAGCAGCGCAGGGCCGGAGCAAAACACAGATACGCAGTATTTT. As protein: CASSAGPEQNTDTQYF.